A selection of T cell receptor beta chains follows, all from one sample in a study of T cell responses to AZD1222 COVID-19 vaccine. TCRdb's copy holds only in-frame clones and misses some; the assay was immunoSEQ multiplex PCR. Among some 130,000 clones listed, about 90% were seen once. This material consisted of peripheral blood, taken on day 0 of AZD1222 vaccination. Receptors were obtained from an adult in good health. Each CDR3 is given with its conserved first and last residue. The D gene is left open where the match is weak. Clone size is shown for a subset of rows, as once, few, many or a class of expanded clone.

cdr3_length	v_call	j_call	clone_size	d_call	cdr3_aa	cdr3_nt
12	TRBV18	TRBJ1-1	NA	NA	CASSPVTTEAFF	TGTGCCAGCTCACCGGTAACCACTGAAGCTTTCTTT
12	TRBV15	TRBJ2-7	NA	NA	CATSRSYGEQYF	TGTGCCACCAGCAGATCCTACGGCGAGCAGTACTTC
16	TRBV19	TRBJ1-5	NA	TRBD1	CASSPRTGFGDQPQHF	TGTGCCAGTAGTCCAAGGACAGGGTTCGGTGATCAGCCCCAGCATTTT
16	TRBV5-4	TRBJ2-4	NA	NA	CASSLGEGLAKNIQYF	TGTGCCAGCAGCTTGGGCGAGGGGCTGGCCAAAAACATTCAGTACTTC
13	TRBV2	TRBJ1-1	NA	TRBD1	CATLDRVNTEAFF	TGTGCCACCTTAGACAGGGTGAACACTGAAGCTTTCTTT
14	TRBV5-4	TRBJ1-2	NA	NA	CASSLVDRSYGYTF	TGTGCCAGCAGCTTGGTAGACAGATCCTATGGCTACACCTTC
13	TRBV28	TRBJ1-2	NA	NA	CASVREANYGYTF	TGTGCCAGTGTCAGGGAAGCTAACTATGGCTACACCTTC
16	TRBV5-1	TRBJ2-5	NA	NA	CASSLGRAGLQETQYF	TGCGCCAGCAGCTTGGGCAGGGCGGGGCTCCAAGAGACCCAGTACTTC
15	TRBV28	TRBJ2-2	NA	NA	CASSFLDSRTGELFF	TGTGCCAGCAGTTTTCTGGACTCACGCACCGGGGAGCTGTTTTTT
15	TRBV3-1/TRBV3-2	TRBJ1-3	once	NA	CASSQTGSSGNTIYF	TGTGCCAGCAGCCAAACAGGGAGCTCTGGAAACACCATATATTTT
15	TRBV21-1	TRBJ1-1	NA	NA	CASSGGQGWITEAFF	TGTGCCAGCAGCGGGGGACAGGGGTGGATAACTGAAGCTTTCTTT
14	TRBV15	TRBJ2-1	NA	TRBD2	CATSTKLAGVLWFF	TGTGCCACCAGTACTAAACTAGCGGGGGTTCTGTGGTTCTTC
16	TRBV7-9	TRBJ1-1	NA	TRBD1	CASSLVRGRGSTEAFF	TGTGCCAGCAGCTTAGTCAGGGGGCGTGGTAGCACTGAAGCTTTCTTT
15	TRBV15	TRBJ1-4	few	NA	CATSRDNGYNEKLFF	TGTGCCACCAGCAGAGATAACGGATATAATGAAAAACTGTTTTTT
14	TRBV4-3	TRBJ1-5	NA	TRBD1	CASNQGQGGQPQHF	TGCGCCAGCAACCAAGGACAGGGGGGTCAGCCCCAGCATTTT
15	TRBV5-5	TRBJ2-7	NA	NA	CASSLSGDNSYEQYF	TGTGCCAGCAGCTTGTCTGGGGACAACTCCTACGAGCAGTACTTC
16	TRBV5-4	TRBJ1-1	NA	NA	CASSLTAGRPNTEAFF	TGTGCCAGCAGCTTGACTGCAGGGAGACCGAACACTGAAGCTTTCTTT
14	TRBV28	TRBJ1-5	NA	NA	CASKGTRGNQPQHF	TGTGCCAGCAAGGGGACTCGCGGGAATCAGCCCCAGCATTTT
15	TRBV5-6	TRBJ1-1	NA	NA	CASSLGQVMNTEAFF	TGTGCCAGCAGCTTGGGACAGGTCATGAACACTGAAGCTTTCTTT
13	TRBV5-6	TRBJ1-3	NA	NA	CASSFSSGNTIYF	TGTGCCAGCAGCTTTTCATCTGGAAACACCATATATTTT
12	TRBV11-2	TRBJ1-1	NA	NA	CASTLYRDQAFF	TGTGCCAGCACCTTGTACAGGGACCAAGCTTTCTTT
17	TRBV21-1	TRBJ1-4	NA	NA	CASSKECTGTGNEKLFF	TGTGCCAGCAGCAAAGAGTGTACCGGGACAGGGAACGAAAAACTGTTTTTT
13	TRBV5-1	TRBJ2-7	NA	NA	CASSLVANYEQYF	TGCGCCAGCAGCTTGGTGGCTAACTACGAGCAGTACTTC
14	TRBV2	TRBJ1-2	NA	TRBD1	CASSTGTGNYGYTF	TGTGCCAGCAGTACCGGGACAGGGAACTATGGCTACACCTTC
15	TRBV27	TRBJ2-2	NA	NA	CASSLFPMGTGELFF	TGTGCCAGCAGTTTATTTCCCATGGGGACCGGGGAGCTGTTTTTT
16	TRBV30	TRBJ1-6	NA	TRBD1	CAWIGQGVSYNSPLHF	TGTGCCTGGATCGGACAGGGGGTCTCCTATAATTCACCCCTCCACTTT
14	TRBV18	TRBJ1-4	NA	NA	CASSPGATNEKLFF	TGTGCCAGCTCACCGGGGGCAACTAATGAAAAACTGTTTTTT
15	TRBV27	TRBJ1-2	NA	TRBD1	CASSIDQGAHYGYTF	TGTGCCAGCAGTATCGACCAGGGGGCTCACTATGGCTACACCTTC
16	TRBV5-6	TRBJ2-1	NA	NA	CASSLSGGYAYNEQFF	TGTGCCAGCAGCTTGTCTGGCGGCTATGCCTACAATGAGCAGTTCTTC
16	TRBV5-5	TRBJ1-5	few	TRBD1	CASSTTTGAAVQPQHF	TGTGCCAGCAGCACAACGACAGGGGCCGCGGTTCAGCCCCAGCATTTT
15	TRBV5-5	TRBJ2-6	NA	NA	CASSSTVFRANVLTF	TGTGCCAGCAGCTCAACCGTTTTTAGGGCCAACGTCCTGACTTTC
14	TRBV6-5	TRBJ1-5	NA	NA	CASSPYPGSQPQHF	TGTGCCAGCAGTCCTTACCCCGGGTCCCAGCCCCAGCATTTT
14	TRBV18	TRBJ1-2	NA	NA	CASSPTAGVYGYTF	TGTGCCAGCTCACCAACTGCCGGGGTCTATGGCTACACCTTC
13	TRBV9	TRBJ1-5	NA	NA	CASSAQDNQPQHF	TGTGCCAGCAGCGCACAAGATAATCAGCCCCAGCATTTT
12	TRBV10-3	TRBJ1-1	NA	NA	CATAKEDTEAFF	TGTGCCACCGCAAAGGAGGACACTGAAGCTTTCTTT